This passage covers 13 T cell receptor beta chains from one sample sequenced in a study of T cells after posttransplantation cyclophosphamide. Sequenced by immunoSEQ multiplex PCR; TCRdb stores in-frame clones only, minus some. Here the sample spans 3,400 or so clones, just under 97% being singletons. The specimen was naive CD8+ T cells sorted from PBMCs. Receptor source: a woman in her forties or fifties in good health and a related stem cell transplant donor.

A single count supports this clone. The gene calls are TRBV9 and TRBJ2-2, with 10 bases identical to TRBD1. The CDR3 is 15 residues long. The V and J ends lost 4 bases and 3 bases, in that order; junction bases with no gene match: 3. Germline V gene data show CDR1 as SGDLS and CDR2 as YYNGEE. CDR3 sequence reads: CASSSGQGYTGELFF. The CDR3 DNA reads TGTGCCAGCAGCTCGGGACAGGGGTACACCGGGGAGCTGTTTTTT. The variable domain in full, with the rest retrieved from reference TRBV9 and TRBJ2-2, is DSGVTQTPKHLITATGQRVTLRCSPRSGDLSVYWYQQSLDQGLQFLIQYYNGEERAKGNILERFSAQQFPDLHSELNLSSLELGDSALYFCASSSGQGYTGELFFGEGSRLTVL.

The CDR3 DNA sequence: TGTGCCAGCAGCTTCGGGAGCTCTGGAAACACCATATATTTT. Protein product: CASSFGSSGNTIYF. The rearrangement links TRBV5-6 to TRBJ1-3; D is unresolved. CDR3 length: 14 residues. CDR1 and CDR2 from the germline V gene are SGHDT and YYEEEE. V was cut by 2 bases and J by 0 bases, with 6 bases left in between.

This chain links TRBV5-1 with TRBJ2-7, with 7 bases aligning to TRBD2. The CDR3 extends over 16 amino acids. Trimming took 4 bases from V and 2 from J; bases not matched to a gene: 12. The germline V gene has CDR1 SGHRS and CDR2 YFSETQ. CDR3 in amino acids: CASSPGLGRWAYEQYF. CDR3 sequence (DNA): TGCGCCAGCAGCCCCGGACTCGGGAGGTGGGCCTACGAGCAGTACTTC.

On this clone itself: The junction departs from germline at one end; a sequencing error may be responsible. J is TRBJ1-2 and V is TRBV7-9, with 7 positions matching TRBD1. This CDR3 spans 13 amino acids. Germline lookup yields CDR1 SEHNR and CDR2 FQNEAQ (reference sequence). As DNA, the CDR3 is TGTGCCAGCAGCCCCTGGACAGGCCACGCCTTTCGGTTC. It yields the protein CASSPWTGHAFRF.

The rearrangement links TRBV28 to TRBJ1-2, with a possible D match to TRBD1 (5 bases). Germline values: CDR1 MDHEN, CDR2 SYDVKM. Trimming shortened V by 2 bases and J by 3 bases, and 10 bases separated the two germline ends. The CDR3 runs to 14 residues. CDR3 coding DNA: TGTGCCAGCAGTTTAAGCAGGGCGGACTATGGCTACACCTTC. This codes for CASSLSRADYGYTF.

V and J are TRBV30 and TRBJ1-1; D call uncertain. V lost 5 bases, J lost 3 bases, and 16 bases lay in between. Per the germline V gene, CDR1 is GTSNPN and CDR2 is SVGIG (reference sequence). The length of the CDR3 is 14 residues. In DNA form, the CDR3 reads TGTGCCTGGTATGTGGGCCACGGCGACACTGAAGCTTTCTTT. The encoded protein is CAWYVGHGDTEAFF.

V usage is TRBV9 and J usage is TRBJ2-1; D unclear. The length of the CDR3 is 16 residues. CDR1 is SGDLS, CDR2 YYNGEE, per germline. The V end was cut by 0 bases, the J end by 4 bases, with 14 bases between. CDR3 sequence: CASSVGQKTPYNEQFF. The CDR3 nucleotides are TGTGCCAGCAGCGTAGGCCAGAAAACCCCTTACAATGAGCAGTTCTTC.

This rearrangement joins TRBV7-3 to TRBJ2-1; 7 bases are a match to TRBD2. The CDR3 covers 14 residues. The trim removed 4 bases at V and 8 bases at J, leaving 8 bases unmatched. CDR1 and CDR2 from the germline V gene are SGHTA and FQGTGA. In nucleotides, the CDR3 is TGTGCCAGCAGCTACGGACTAGGGGCGGATGAGCAGTTCTTC. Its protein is CASSYGLGADEQFF.

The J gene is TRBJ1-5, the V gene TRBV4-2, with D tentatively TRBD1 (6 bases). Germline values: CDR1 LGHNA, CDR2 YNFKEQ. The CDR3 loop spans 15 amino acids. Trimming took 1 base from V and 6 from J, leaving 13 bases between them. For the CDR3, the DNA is TGTGCCAGCAGCCAAGTCCTGGGGGCGGGTCAGCCCCAGCATTTT. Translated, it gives CASSQVLGAGQPQHF.

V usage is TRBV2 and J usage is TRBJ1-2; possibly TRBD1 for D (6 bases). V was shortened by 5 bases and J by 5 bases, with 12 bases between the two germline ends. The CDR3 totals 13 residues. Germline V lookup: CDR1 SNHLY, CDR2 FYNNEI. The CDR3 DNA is TGTGCCAGCAGTCTGGACAGTGCTTATGGCTACACCTTC. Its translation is CASSLDSAYGYTF.

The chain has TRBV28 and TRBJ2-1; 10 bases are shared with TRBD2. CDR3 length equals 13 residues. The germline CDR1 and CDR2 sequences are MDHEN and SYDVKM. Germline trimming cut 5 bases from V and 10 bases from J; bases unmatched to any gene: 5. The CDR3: CASSGAGGDEQFF. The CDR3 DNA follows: TGTGCCAGCAGTGGAGCGGGAGGGGACGAGCAGTTCTTC.

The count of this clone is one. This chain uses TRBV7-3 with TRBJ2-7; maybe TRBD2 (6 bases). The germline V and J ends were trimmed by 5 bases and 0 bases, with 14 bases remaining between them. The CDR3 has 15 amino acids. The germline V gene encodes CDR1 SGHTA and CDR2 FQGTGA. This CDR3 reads CASSLGGNPSYEQYF. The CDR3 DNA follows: TGTGCCAGCAGCCTAGGAGGGAACCCCTCCTACGAGCAGTACTTC.

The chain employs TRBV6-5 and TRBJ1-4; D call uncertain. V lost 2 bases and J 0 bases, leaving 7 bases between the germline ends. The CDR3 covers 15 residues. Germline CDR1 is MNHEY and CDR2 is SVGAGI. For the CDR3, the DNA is TGTGCCAGCAGTTACACGGCGGCAACTAATGAAAAACTGTTTTTT. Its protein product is CASSYTAATNEKLFF.